This T cell receptor beta chain was captured in a study of blood T cells in healthy people across ages. Aged roughly 6 to 95, donors were systemically healthy Caucasians from Russia. It was with a sample-barcoded 5' primer and a J-beta primer mix that a second PCR of roughly 7 to 12 cycles was run. Sequencing yielded, for each sample, at least 2.5 million paired-end reads carrying CDR3. TCRdb passed the 5' RACE reads through MiXCR, listing each CDR3 protein once. This sample has about 780,000 distinct CDR3 sequences, with about 47% found just once. In germline, CDR1 is MNHEY, CDR2 SMNVEV (reference sequence). This CDR3 spans 14 amino acids. Concerning this clonotype: The antigen is undetermined. A junction boundary mismatches the germline segment, possibly from a read error.

The study's findings and limits: Estimated diversity across one million T cells was deemed an underestimate. Roughly linearly, TCR beta diversity per million T cells fell as age increased.

The receptor was isolated from a man older than 75 in good health. This chain joins TRBV27 and TRBJ1-6, with 7 bases identical to TRBD1. Sequencing was done on a sample of blood. The CDR3 loop reads CASRPLTGSTPLHF. CDR3 nucleotides: TGTGCCAGCCGACCTCTGACAGGGAGTACACCTCTCCACTTT.